The present entry profiles one T cell receptor (beta chain) with its context. Its antigen is not identified. Method: immunoSEQ multiplex PCR; TCRdb's copy keeps in-frame clones and lacks some. The data contain 67,000 or so clones, around 95% of them singletons. The data derive from a study of cytomegalovirus exposure and HLA in healthy donors. Whole-study results and caveats: The authors enumerated roughly 180 TCR beta chains as linked to cytomegalovirus.

The donors were part of the roughly 130-subject validation cohort, which stood apart from the roughly 730-subject first cohort. The V segment lost 3 bases and the J segment 4 bases; nucleotides outside the gene matches: 5. In germline, CDR1 is SGDLS, CDR2 YYNGEE. CDR3 length: 16 amino acids. The sequenced sample was PBMCs. The chain carries TRBV9 and TRBJ2-2; 11 bases fit TRBD2. The clonotype originates from a man aged 18 to 30 in good health and CMV-seropositive. The CDR3 DNA reads as TGTGCCAGCAGCGCCTTACTAGCGGGAGTCACCGGGGAGCTGTTTTTT. As protein: CASSALLAGVTGELFF.